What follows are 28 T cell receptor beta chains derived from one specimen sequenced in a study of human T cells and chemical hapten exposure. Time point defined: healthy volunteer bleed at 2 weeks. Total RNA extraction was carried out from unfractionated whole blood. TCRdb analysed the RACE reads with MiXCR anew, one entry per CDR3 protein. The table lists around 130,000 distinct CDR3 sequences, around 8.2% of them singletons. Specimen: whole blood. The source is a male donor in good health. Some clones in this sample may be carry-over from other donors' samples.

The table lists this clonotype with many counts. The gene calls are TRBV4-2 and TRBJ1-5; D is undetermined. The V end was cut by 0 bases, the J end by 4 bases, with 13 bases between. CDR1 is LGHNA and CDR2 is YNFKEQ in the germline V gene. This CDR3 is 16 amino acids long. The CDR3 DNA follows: TGTGCCAGCAGCCAAGAAGCGGCGGGGATGAATCAGCCCCAGCATTTT. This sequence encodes CASSQEAAGMNQPQHF.

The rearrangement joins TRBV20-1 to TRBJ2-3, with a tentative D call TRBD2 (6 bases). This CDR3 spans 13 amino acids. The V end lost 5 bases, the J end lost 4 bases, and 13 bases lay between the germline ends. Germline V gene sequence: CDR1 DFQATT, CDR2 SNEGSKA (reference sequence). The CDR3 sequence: CSAHPGVADTQYF. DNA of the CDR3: TGCAGTGCTCACCCGGGGGTAGCAGATACGCAGTATTTT.

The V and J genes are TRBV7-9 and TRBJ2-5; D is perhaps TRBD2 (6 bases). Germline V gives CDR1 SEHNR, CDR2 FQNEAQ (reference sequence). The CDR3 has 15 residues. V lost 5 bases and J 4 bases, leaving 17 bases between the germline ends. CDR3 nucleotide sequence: TGTGCCAGCAGCCTAGGAGGCCGGAGGGTAGAGACCCAGTACTTC. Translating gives CASSLGGRRVETQYF. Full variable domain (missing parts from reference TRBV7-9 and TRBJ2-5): DTGVSQNPRHKITKRGQNVTFRCDPISEHNRLYWYRQTLGQGPEFLTYFQNEAQLEKSRLLSDRFSAERPKGSFSTLEIQRTEQGDSAMYLCASSLGGRRVETQYFGPGTRLLVL.

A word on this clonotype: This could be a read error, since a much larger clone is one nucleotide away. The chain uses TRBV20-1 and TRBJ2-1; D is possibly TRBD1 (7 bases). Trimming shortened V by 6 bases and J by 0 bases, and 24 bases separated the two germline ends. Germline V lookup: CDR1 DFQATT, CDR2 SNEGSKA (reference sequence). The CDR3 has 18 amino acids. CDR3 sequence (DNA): TGCAGTGCCCCTACGGCAGGGGGAGGCTTTAGCTCCTACAATGAGCAGTTCTTC. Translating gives CSAPTAGGGFSSYNEQFF.

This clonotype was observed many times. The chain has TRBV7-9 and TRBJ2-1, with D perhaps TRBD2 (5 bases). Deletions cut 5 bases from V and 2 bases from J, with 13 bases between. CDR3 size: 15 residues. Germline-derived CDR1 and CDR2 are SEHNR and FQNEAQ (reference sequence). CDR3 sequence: CASSPTEVPYNEQFF. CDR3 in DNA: TGTGCCAGCAGCCCTACGGAGGTCCCCTACAATGAGCAGTTCTTC.

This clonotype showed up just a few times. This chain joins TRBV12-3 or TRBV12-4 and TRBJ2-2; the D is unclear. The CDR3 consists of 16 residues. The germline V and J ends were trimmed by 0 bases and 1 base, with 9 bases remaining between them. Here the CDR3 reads CASSLAPSMNTGELFF. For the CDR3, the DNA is TGTGCCAGCAGTTTAGCCCCATCCATGAACACCGGGGAGCTGTTTTTT.

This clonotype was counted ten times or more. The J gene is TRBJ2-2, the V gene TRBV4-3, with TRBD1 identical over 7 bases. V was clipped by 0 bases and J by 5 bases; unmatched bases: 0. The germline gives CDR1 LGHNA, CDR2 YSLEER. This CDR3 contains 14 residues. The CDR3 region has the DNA TGCGCCAGCAGCCAAGACAGGGGGACCGGGGAGCTGTTTTTT. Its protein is CASSQDRGTGELFF.

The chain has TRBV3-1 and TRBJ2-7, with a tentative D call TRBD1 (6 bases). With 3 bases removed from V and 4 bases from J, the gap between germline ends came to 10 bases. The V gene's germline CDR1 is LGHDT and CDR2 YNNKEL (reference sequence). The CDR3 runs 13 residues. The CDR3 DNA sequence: TGTGCCAGCAGCCACATCGACAGGTACGAGCAGTACTTC. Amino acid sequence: CASSHIDRYEQYF.

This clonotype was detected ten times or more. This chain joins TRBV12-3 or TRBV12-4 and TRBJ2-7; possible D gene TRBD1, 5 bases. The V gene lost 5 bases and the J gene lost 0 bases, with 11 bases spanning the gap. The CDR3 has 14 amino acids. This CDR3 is CASSPGHSSYEQYF. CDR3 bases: TGTGCCAGCAGTCCCGGACACAGCTCCTACGAGCAGTACTTC.

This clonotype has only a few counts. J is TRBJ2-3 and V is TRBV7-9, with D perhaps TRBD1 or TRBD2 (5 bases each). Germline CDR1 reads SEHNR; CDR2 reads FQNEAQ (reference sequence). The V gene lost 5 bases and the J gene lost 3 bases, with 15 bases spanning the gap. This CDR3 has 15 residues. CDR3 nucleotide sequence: TGTGCCAGCAGCCCCCCGTCGGGGCGGACAGATACGCAGTATTTT. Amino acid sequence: CASSPPSGRTDTQYF.

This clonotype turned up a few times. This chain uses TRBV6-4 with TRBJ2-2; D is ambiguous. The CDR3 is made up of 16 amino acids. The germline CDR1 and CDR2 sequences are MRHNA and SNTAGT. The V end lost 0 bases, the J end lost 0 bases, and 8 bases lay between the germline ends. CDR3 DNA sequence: TGTGCCAGCAGTGACTCGAGCTATACGAACACCGGGGAGCTGTTTTTT. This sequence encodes CASSDSSYTNTGELFF.

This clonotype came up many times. Written as DNA, the CDR3 is TGCAGCGTTGCGCCCCGCTCTGGAAACACCATATATTTT. It encodes CSVAPRSGNTIYF. This chain connects TRBV29-1 to TRBJ1-3; no clear D gene. Trimming cost V 4 bases and J 0 bases, with 7 bases left between them. This CDR3 comprises 13 residues. Germline CDR1 and CDR2: SQVTM and ANQGSEA.

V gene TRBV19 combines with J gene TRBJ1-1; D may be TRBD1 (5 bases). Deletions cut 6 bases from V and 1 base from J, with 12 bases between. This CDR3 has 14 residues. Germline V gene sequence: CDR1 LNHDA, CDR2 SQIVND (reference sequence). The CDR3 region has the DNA TGTGCCAGTAGGGGACGAAACCCGAACACTGAAGCTTTCTTT. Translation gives CASRGRNPNTEAFF.

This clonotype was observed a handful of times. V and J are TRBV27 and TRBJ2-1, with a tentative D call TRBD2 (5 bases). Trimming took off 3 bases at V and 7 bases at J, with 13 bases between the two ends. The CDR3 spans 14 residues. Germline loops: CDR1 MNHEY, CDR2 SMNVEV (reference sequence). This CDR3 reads CASSFGNRLNEQFF. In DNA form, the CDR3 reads TGTGCCAGCAGTTTCGGGAATCGCTTGAATGAGCAGTTCTTC.

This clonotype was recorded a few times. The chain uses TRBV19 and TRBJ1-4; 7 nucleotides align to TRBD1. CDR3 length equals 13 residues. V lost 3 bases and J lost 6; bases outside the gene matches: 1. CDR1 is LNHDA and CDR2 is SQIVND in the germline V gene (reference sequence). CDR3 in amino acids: CASSMGQYEKLFF. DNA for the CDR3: TGTGCCAGTAGTATGGGACAGTATGAAAAACTGTTTTTT.

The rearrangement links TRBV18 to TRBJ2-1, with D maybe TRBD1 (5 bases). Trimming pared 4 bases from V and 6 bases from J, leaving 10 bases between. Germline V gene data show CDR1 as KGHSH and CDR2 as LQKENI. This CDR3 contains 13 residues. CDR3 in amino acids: CASSRGSLNEQFF. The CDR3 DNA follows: TGTGCCAGCTCACGGGGCAGCCTCAATGAGCAGTTCTTC.

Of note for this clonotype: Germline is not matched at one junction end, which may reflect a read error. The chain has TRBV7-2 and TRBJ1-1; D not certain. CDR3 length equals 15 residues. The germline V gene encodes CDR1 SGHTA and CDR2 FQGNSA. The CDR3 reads CVSTRTVLLGTEAFF. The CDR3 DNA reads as TGTGTCAGCACCCGGACTGTACTCCTCGGCACTGAAGCTTTCTTT.

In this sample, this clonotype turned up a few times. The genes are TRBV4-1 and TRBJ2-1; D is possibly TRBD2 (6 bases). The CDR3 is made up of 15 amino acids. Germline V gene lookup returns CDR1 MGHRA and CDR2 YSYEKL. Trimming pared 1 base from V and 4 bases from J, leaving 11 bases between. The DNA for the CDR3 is TGCGCCAGCAGCCAAGGGCAGGGAGGATACAATGAGCAGTTCTTC. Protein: CASSQGQGGYNEQFF.

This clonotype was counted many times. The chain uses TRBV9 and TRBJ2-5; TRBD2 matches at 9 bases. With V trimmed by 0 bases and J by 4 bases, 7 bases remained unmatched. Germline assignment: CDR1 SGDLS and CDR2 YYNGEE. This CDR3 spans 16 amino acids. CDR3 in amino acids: CASSVEAGGPSETQYF. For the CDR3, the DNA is TGTGCCAGCAGCGTAGAGGCGGGGGGGCCCTCAGAGACCCAGTACTTC.

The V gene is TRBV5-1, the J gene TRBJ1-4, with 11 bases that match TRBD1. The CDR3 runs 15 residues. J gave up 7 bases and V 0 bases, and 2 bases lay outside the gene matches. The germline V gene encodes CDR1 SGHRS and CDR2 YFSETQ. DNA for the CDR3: TGCGCCAGCAGCTTGGAGGACAGGGGGCTTGAAAAACTGTTTTTT. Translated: CASSLEDRGLEKLFF.

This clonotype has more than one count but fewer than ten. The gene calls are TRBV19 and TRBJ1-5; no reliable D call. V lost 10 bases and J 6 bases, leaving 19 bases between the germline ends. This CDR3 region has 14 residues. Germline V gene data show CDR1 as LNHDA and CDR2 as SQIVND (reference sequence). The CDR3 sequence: CATKPASGAQPQHF. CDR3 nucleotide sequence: TGTGCCACGAAGCCCGCGTCCGGAGCTCAGCCCCAGCATTTT.

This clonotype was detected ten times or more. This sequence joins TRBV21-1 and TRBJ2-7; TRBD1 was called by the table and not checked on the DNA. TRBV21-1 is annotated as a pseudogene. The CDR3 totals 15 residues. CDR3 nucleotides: TGTGCCAGCAGTACCCGGGACAGGGACGAAAGCGAGCAGTACTTC. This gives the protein CASSTRDRDESEQYF.

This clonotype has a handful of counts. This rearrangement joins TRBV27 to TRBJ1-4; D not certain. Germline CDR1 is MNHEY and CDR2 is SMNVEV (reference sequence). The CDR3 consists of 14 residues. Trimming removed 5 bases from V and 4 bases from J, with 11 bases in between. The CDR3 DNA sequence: TGTGCCAGCAGTCCGGGGAACGTTAATGAAAAACTGTTTTTT. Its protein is CASSPGNVNEKLFF.

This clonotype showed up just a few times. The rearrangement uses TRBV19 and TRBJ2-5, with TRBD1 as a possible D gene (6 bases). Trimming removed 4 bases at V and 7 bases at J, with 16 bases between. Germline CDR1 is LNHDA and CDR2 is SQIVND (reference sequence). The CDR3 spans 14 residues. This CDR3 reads CASSTQETGPTQYF. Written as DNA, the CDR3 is TGTGCCAGTAGTACCCAAGAGACAGGTCCGACCCAGTACTTC.

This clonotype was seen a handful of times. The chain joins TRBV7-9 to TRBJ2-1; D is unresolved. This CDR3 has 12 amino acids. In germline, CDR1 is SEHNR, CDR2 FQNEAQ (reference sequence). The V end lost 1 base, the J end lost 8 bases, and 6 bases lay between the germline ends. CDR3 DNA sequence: TGTGCCAGCAGCTTAGAAAGCGATGAGCAGTTCTTC. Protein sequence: CASSLESDEQFF.

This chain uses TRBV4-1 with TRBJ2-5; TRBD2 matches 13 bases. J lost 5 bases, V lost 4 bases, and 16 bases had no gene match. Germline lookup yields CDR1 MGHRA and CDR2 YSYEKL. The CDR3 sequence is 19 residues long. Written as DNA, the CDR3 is TGCGCCAGCAGCCTCAGGACTAGCGGGAGCTTCTTCTCCTTCGAGACCCAGTACTTC. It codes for CASSLRTSGSFFSFETQYF.

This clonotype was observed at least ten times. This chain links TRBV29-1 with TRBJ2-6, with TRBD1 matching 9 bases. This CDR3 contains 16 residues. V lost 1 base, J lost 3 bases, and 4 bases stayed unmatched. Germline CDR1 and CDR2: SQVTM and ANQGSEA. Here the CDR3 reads CSVEAGTGIGANVLTF. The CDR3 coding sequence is TGCAGCGTTGAAGCCGGGACAGGGATTGGGGCCAACGTCCTGACTTTC.

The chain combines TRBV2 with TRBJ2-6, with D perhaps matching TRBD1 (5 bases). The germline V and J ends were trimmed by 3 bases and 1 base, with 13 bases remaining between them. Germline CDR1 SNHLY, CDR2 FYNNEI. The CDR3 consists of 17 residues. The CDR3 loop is CASSESAGWSGANVLTF. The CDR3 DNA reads TGTGCCAGCAGTGAGTCGGCAGGGTGGTCTGGGGCCAACGTCCTGACTTTC.